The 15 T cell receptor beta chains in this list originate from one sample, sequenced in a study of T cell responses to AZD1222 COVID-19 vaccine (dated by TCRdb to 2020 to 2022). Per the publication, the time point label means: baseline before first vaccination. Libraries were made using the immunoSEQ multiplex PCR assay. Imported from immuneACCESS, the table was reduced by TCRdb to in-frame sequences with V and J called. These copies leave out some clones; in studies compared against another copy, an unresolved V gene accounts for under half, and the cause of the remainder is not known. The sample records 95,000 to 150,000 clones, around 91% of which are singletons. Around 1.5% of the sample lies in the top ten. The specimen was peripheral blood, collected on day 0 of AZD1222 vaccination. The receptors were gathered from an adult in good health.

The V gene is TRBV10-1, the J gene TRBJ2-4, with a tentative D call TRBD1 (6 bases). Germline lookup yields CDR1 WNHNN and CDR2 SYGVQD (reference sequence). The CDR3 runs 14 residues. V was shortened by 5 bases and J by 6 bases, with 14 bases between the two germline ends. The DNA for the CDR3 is TGCGCCAGCAGTTCCACCGGGACACCAAACATTCAGTACTTC. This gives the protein CASSSTGTPNIQYF.

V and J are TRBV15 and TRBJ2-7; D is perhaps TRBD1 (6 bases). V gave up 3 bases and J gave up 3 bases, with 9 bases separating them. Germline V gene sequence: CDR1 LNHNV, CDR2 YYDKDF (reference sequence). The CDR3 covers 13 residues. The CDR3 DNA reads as TGTGCCACCAGCAGGGACAGAGGCTACGAGCAGTACTTC. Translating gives CATSRDRGYEQYF.

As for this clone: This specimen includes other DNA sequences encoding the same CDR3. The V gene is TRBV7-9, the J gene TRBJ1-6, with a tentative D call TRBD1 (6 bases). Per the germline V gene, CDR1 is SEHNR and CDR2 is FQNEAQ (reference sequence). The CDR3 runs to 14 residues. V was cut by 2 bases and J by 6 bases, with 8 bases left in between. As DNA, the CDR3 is TGTGCCAGCAGCTTACAGGGGCCTAATTCACCCCTCCACTTT. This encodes CASSLQGPNSPLHF.

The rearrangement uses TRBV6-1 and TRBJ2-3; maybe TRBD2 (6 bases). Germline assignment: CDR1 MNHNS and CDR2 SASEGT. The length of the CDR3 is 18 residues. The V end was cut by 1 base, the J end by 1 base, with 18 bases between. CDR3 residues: CASSEETAGLWGTDTQYF. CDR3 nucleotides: TGTGCCAGCAGTGAAGAGACTGCGGGGCTGTGGGGCACAGATACGCAGTATTTT.

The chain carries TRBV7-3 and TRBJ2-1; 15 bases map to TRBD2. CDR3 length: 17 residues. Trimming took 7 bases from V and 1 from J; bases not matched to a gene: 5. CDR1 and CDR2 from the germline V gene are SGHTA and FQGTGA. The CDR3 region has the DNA TGTGCCAGCACCGCCGGGACTAGCGGGGGGTCCTACAATGAGCAGTTCTTC. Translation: CASTAGTSGGSYNEQFF.

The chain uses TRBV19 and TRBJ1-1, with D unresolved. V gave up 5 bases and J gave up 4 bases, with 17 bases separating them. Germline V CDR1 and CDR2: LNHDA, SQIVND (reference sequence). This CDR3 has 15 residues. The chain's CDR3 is CASSSKTSLSTEAFF. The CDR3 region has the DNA TGTGCCAGTAGTTCCAAGACTTCCCTGAGCACTGAAGCTTTCTTT.

The CDR3 sequence: CASSQDRLYTEAFF. In DNA form, the CDR3 reads TGTGCCAGCAGCCAAGACAGACTATACACTGAAGCTTTCTTT. The chain recombines TRBV3-1 (or the pseudogene TRBV3-2) with TRBJ1-1; D is unresolved. CDR1 LGHDT and CDR2 YNNKEL come from the germline V gene (reference sequence). CDR3 length equals 14 residues. V lost 0 bases to trimming and J lost 3 bases, with 8 bases between them.

CDR3: CASSQEGTGSNQPQHF. DNA for the CDR3: TGTGCCAGCAGCCAAGAAGGGACAGGGAGCAATCAGCCCCAGCATTTT. The chain uses TRBV3-1 (or the pseudogene TRBV3-2) and TRBJ1-5, with 9 bases lining up with TRBD1. The V gene's germline CDR1 is LGHDT and CDR2 YNNKEL (reference sequence). V shed 0 bases and J 1 base; nucleotides not matched to a gene: 1. The CDR3 length is 16 residues.

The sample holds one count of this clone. CDR3 region: CASSLEGPPEGEQFF. CDR3 DNA: TGCGCCAGCAGCTTGGAAGGGCCACCGGAGGGTGAGCAGTTCTTC. This chain joins TRBV5-1 and TRBJ2-1; the D gene is possibly TRBD2 (6 bases). Between the trimmed V and J ends, which lost 0 bases and 9 bases, there was a span of 16 bases. The CDR3 consists of 15 residues. The germline CDR1 and CDR2 sequences are SGHRS and YFSETQ.

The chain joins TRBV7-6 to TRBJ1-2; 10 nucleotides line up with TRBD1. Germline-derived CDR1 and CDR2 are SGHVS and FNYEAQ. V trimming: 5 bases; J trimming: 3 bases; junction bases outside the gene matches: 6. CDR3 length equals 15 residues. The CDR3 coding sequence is TGTGCCAGCAGCCCCGAGACAGGGGGCGACTATGGCTACACCTTC. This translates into CASSPETGGDYGYTF.

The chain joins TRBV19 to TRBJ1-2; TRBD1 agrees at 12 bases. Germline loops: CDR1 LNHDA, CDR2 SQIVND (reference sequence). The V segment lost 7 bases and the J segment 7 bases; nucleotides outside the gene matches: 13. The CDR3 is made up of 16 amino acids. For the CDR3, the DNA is TGTGCCAGTACCTCACTGGGACAGGGGGCCTTCGGTGGCTACACCTTC. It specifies CASTSLGQGAFGGYTF.

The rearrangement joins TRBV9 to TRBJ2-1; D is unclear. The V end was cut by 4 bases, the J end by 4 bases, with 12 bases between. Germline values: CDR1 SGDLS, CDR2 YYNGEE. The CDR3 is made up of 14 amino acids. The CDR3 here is CASSLGWGYNEQFF. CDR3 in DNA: TGTGCCAGCAGCCTCGGGTGGGGTTACAATGAGCAGTTCTTC.

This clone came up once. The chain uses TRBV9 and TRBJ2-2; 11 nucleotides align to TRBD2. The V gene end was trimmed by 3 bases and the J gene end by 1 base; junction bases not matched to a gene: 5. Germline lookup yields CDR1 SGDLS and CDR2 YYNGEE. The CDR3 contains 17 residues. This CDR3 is CASSARGTSGNTGELFF. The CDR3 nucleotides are TGTGCCAGCAGCGCCCGCGGGACTAGCGGGAACACCGGGGAGCTGTTTTTT. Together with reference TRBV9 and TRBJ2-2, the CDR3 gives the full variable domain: DSGVTQTPKHLITATGQRVTLRCSPRSGDLSVYWYQQSLDQGLQFLIQYYNGEERAKGNILERFSAQQFPDLHSELNLSSLELGDSALYFCASSARGTSGNTGELFFGEGSRLTVL.

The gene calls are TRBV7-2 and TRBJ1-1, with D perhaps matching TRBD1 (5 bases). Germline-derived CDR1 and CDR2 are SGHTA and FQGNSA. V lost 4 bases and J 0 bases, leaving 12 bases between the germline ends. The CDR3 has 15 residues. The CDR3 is CASSSQGTVNTEAFF. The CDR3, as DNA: TGTGCCAGCAGCTCCCAAGGGACGGTGAACACTGAAGCTTTCTTT. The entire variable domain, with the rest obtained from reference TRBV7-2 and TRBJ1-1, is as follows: GAGVSQSPSNKVTEKGKDVELRCDPISGHTALYWYRQSLGQGLEFLIYFQGNSAPDKSGLPSDRFSAERTGGSVSTLTIQRTQQEDSAVYLCASSSQGTVNTEAFFGQGTRLTVV.

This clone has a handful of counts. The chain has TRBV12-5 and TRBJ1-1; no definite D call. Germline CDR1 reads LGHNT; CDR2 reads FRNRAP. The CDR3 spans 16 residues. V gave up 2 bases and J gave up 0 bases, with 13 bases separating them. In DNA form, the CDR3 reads TGTGCTAGTGGTTTGTGGTCAGGCTATATGAACACTGAAGCTTTCTTT. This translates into CASGLWSGYMNTEAFF.